The 29 T cell receptor beta chains below were found in one sample sequenced in a study of shared clonotypes between healthy human individuals. Profiled with immunoSEQ multiplex PCR; TCRdb holds only in-frame clones, not every one. The sample yields fewer than 2.5 million clones, more than 85% seen once. Sequencing was carried out using naive CD4+ T cells from PBMCs. Described subset: CD45RA+ positively selected. Every receptor here comes from a man aged 18 to 29 in good health. Some clones in this sample may be carry-over from other donors' samples.

The V and J genes are TRBV5-1 and TRBJ2-7; TRBD2 matches 8 bases. This CDR3 is 15 amino acids long. The junction had 9 bases not matched to a gene; V was cut back by 2 bases and J by 5 bases. CDR1 is SGHRS and CDR2 is YFSETQ in the germline V gene. CDR3 in DNA: TGCGCCAGCAGCTTTGGAAGTAGCGGGGCGGACGAGCAGTACTTC. Its protein product is CASSFGSSGADEQYF. Based on the CDR3 plus reference TRBV5-1 and TRBJ2-7, the full variable domain is KAGVTQTPRYLIKTRGQQVTLSCSPISGHRSVSWYQQTPGQGLQFLFEYFSETQRNKGNFPGRFSGRQFSNSRSEMNVSTLELGDSALYLCASSFGSSGADEQYFGPGTRLTVT.

This clone has a single count. This chain connects TRBV5-1 to TRBJ1-4; no clear D. The CDR3 sequence is 15 residues long. CDR1 SGHRS and CDR2 YFSETQ come from the germline V gene. V shed 0 bases and J shed 3 bases, with 9 bases lying between them. DNA for the CDR3: TGCGCCAGCAGCTTGGGGACGTCTGCTAATGAAAAACTGTTTTTT. It codes for CASSLGTSANEKLFF.

With regard to this clone: Other DNA sequences within the sample encode an identical CDR3. The V and J genes are TRBV7-3 and TRBJ2-1, with D perhaps TRBD1 or TRBD2 (5 bases each). Trimming took 3 bases from V and 9 from J, leaving 15 bases between them. The CDR3 consists of 14 residues. Germline V CDR1 and CDR2: SGHTA, FQGTGA. The DNA of the CDR3 is TGTGCCAGCAGCTTGGCTCTAGTTGGGGGTGAGCAGTTCTTC. Its protein is CASSLALVGGEQFF. The complete variable domain, with remaining parts taken from reference TRBV7-3 and TRBJ2-1, reads GAGVSQTPSNKVTEKGKYVELRCDPISGHTALYWYRQSLGQGPEFLIYFQGTGAADDSGLPNDRFFAVRPEGSVSTLKIQRTERGDSAVYLCASSLALVGGEQFFGPGTRLTVL.

The chain employs TRBV28 and TRBJ1-4, with unresolved D. V was cut by 8 bases and J by 7 bases, with 20 bases left in between. Looked up from germline, CDR1 is MDHEN and CDR2 is SYDVKM. This CDR3 has 15 amino acids. The CDR3 coding sequence is TGTGCCAGCGGACTCCCCTCGCGGTTTGGTGAAAAACTGTTTTTT. Translated: CASGLPSRFGEKLFF.

The V and J genes are TRBV7-2 and TRBJ2-5; 15 bases fit TRBD2. The germline gives CDR1 SGHTA, CDR2 FQGNSA. This CDR3 comprises 15 residues. Trimming at V came to 6 bases and at J to 4 bases, leaving 3 bases not matched to a gene. The CDR3 nucleotides read TGTGCCAGCAGACCGGGACTAGCGGGAGGAGAGACCCAGTACTTC. Its protein product is CASRPGLAGGETQYF.

The chain couples TRBV18 to TRBJ2-7; TRBD1 matches 8 bases. CDR1 is KGHSH and CDR2 is LQKENI in the germline V gene. V lost 2 bases, J lost 5 bases, and 8 bases stayed unmatched. The CDR3 runs 15 residues. The CDR3 sequence: CASSPVAGGKHEQYF. CDR3 DNA: TGTGCCAGCTCACCAGTGGCAGGGGGCAAGCACGAGCAGTACTTC.

The rearrangement joins TRBV5-1 to TRBJ2-2, with D unresolved. CDR3 length: 17 residues. Germline lookup yields CDR1 SGHRS and CDR2 YFSETQ. Trimming took 0 bases from V and 1 from J, leaving 13 bases between them. CDR3 coding DNA: TGCGCCAGCAGCTTGGTTTCCGGATCCTTGAACACCGGGGAGCTGTTTTTT. Its protein is CASSLVSGSLNTGELFF.

This clone was picked up one time. The V gene is TRBV6-5, the J gene TRBJ2-7; 7 bases fit TRBD1. This CDR3 region has 13 residues. The junction had 8 bases not matched to a gene; V was cut back by 6 bases and J by 6 bases. The germline V gene encodes CDR1 MNHEY and CDR2 SVGAGI. CDR3 nucleotide sequence: TGTGCCAGCAGCCAACGAACAGGGGTCGAGCAGTACTTC. This translates into CASSQRTGVEQYF.

V is TRBV6-1 and J is TRBJ2-7, with 13 positions matching TRBD2. The CDR3 runs to 15 residues. Germline CDR1 and CDR2: MNHNS and SASEGT. V lost 1 base to trimming and J lost 5 bases; unmatched junction nucleotides: 2. This chain's CDR3 is CASSEGTSGRNEQYF. As DNA, the CDR3 is TGTGCCAGCAGTGAAGGGACTAGCGGGAGAAACGAGCAGTACTTC.

This chain joins TRBV19 and TRBJ1-2; D may be TRBD1 (6 bases). Between the trimmed V and J ends, which lost 5 bases and 7 bases, there was a span of 14 bases. The V gene's germline CDR1 is LNHDA and CDR2 SQIVND (reference sequence). The length of the CDR3 is 13 residues. This CDR3 is CASSRNRVGGYTF. The DNA of the CDR3 is TGTGCCAGTAGTCGGAACAGGGTTGGTGGCTACACCTTC.

V usage is TRBV10-3 and J usage is TRBJ2-2; D remains unclear. Germline lookup yields CDR1 ENHRY and CDR2 SYGVKD. Trimming cost V 5 bases and J 1 base, with 23 bases left between them. CDR3 length equals 19 residues. CDR3 nucleotide sequence: TGTGCCATCAGTCCGGCCCCCTGGCCCGGCGGTGGGAACACCGGGGAGCTGTTTTTT. Its translation is CAISPAPWPGGGNTGELFF.

This rearrangement joins TRBV19 to TRBJ1-2; a possible D gene is TRBD1 (5 bases). Germline-derived CDR1 and CDR2 are LNHDA and SQIVND (reference sequence). CDR3 size: 14 residues. Trimming pared 4 bases from V and 4 bases from J, leaving 13 bases between. DNA for the CDR3: TGTGCCAGTAGTACGCGGAGGCAGGGCTATGGCTACACCTTC. Protein: CASSTRRQGYGYTF.

This chain joins TRBV5-1 and TRBJ2-2; D call uncertain. This CDR3 contains 13 residues. V dropped 4 bases and J dropped 0 bases, with 4 bases sitting between them. CDR1 is SGHRS, CDR2 YFSETQ, per germline. The CDR3 reads CASSNPNTGELFF. The CDR3 nucleotides are TGCGCCAGCAGCAACCCGAACACCGGGGAGCTGTTTTTT.

The V and J genes are TRBV5-5 and TRBJ2-1; TRBD2 matches at 8 bases. Germline V gene sequence: CDR1 SGHKS, CDR2 YYEKEE (reference sequence). The CDR3 contains 15 residues. J was trimmed by 4 bases and V by 0 bases; bases with no gene match: 3. This chain's CDR3 is CASSLGSGVYNEQFF. The CDR3 bases are TGTGCCAGCAGCTTGGGTAGCGGGGTATACAATGAGCAGTTCTTC.

This chain links TRBV7-3 with TRBJ2-2; 12 nucleotides line up with TRBD2. Unmatched junction bases numbered 11, after V lost 5 bases and J lost 4 bases. This CDR3 is built from 18 residues. In germline, CDR1 is SGHTA, CDR2 FQGTGA. CDR3 sequence (DNA): TGTGCCAGCAGCCGACTGCCAGGGACTAGCGGGCTCACCGGGGAGCTGTTTTTT. It specifies CASSRLPGTSGLTGELFF.

The rearrangement links TRBV5-1 to TRBJ2-2; TRBD2 aligns across 11 bases. The CDR3 totals 15 residues. Trimming removed 4 bases from V and 6 bases from J; junction bases left unmatched: 5. Germline loops: CDR1 SGHRS, CDR2 YFSETQ. Written as DNA, the CDR3 is TGCGCCAGCAGCCTCGGACTAGCGGGCTCCGGGGAGCTGTTTTTT. Translation gives CASSLGLAGSGELFF.

This clone appeared a single time. The rearrangement links TRBV28 to TRBJ1-1, with D unresolved. Germline values: CDR1 MDHEN, CDR2 SYDVKM. The CDR3 is 14 amino acids. V lost 7 bases and J 6 bases, leaving 18 bases between the germline ends. CDR3 DNA sequence: TGTGCCAGCAAATTACCCCGAACCGTAGCTGAAGCTTTCTTT. Amino acids: CASKLPRTVAEAFF.

This chain joins TRBV27 and TRBJ2-7; perhaps TRBD2 as D (6 bases). This CDR3 spans 13 amino acids. The germline V gene encodes CDR1 MNHEY and CDR2 SMNVEV (reference sequence). Between the trimmed V and J ends, which lost 4 bases and 7 bases, there was a span of 14 bases. CDR3 in amino acids: CASSSVSAGEQYF. Here the CDR3 DNA reads TGTGCCAGCAGTTCCGTGTCCGCGGGGGAGCAGTACTTC.

This clone occurred once. The rearrangement uses TRBV6-1 and TRBJ2-1; 8 bases align to TRBD2. This CDR3 region has 14 residues. Germline-derived CDR1 and CDR2 are MNHNS and SASEGT. The junction had 8 bases not matched to a gene; V was cut back by 8 bases and J by 5 bases. The CDR3 protein is CASRRLATDNEQFF. The CDR3, as DNA: TGTGCCAGCCGAAGACTAGCGACCGACAATGAGCAGTTCTTC.

The rearrangement uses TRBV9 and TRBJ2-1; 10 bases map to TRBD2. The CDR3 has 15 amino acids. Germline V gene data show CDR1 as SGDLS and CDR2 as YYNGEE. V dropped 1 base and J dropped 7; count of bases not matched to a gene: 5. The CDR3 DNA reads TGTGCCAGCAGCGTAACCGGGACTAGCGCAAATGAGCAGTTCTTC. Protein: CASSVTGTSANEQFF.

For the CDR3, the DNA is TGTGCCAGCAGCGTAGGACTTCTAACCTACGTTGAGCAGTTCTTC. It yields the protein CASSVGLLTYVEQFF. This chain links TRBV9 with TRBJ2-1; D gene unclear. The CDR3 is 15 residues long. Germline values: CDR1 SGDLS, CDR2 YYNGEE. Between the trimmed V and J ends, which lost 0 bases and 9 bases, there was a span of 16 bases.

V gene TRBV6-1 combines with J gene TRBJ2-3, with 10 positions matching TRBD1. Germline CDR1 MNHNS, CDR2 SASEGT. The CDR3 consists of 13 residues. Unmatched junction bases numbered 3, after V lost 8 bases and J lost 4 bases. The CDR3 sequence is CASWGQGPDTQYF. CDR3 coding DNA: TGTGCCAGCTGGGGACAGGGGCCAGATACGCAGTATTTT.

The CDR3 loop is CASSLLAGGEYEQYF. The CDR3 DNA sequence: TGTGCCAGCAGCCTTCTAGCGGGAGGGGAGTATGAGCAGTACTTC. The V call is TRBV7-3, the J call TRBJ2-7, with 12 positions matching TRBD2. The CDR3 loop spans 15 amino acids. J lost 7 bases, V lost 5 bases, and 9 bases had no gene match. Per germline, CDR1 SGHTA and CDR2 FQGTGA.

The chain is built from TRBV6-6 and TRBJ1-2; unclear D gene. Germline CDR1 is MNHNY and CDR2 is SVGAGI (reference sequence). Trimming left V 2 bases short and J 8 bases short, with 12 bases between. This CDR3 is built from 13 residues. Here the CDR3 reads CASSYLAGGGYTF. The CDR3, as DNA: TGTGCCAGCAGTTACCTCGCCGGAGGCGGCTACACCTTC.

This sequence joins TRBV11-1 and TRBJ2-5; D is tentatively TRBD1 or TRBD2 (6 bases each). Trimming stripped 6 bases from V and 1 base from J, with 18 bases between. CDR1 is SGHAT and CDR2 is FQDESV in the germline V gene (reference sequence). The CDR3 has 16 residues. The CDR3 DNA reads TGTGCCAGCAGTTACAGAGGTGGGGGGCTCCAAGAGACCCAGTACTTC. It specifies CASSYRGGGLQETQYF.

The chain employs TRBV7-9 and TRBJ2-6; D possibly matches TRBD1 or TRBD2 (5 bases each). The germline V gene has CDR1 SEHNR and CDR2 FQNEAQ (reference sequence). This CDR3 has 16 residues. Trimming left V 3 bases short and J 0 bases short, with 9 bases between. The CDR3 is CASSFGTSSGANVLTF. The CDR3 DNA sequence: TGTGCCAGCAGCTTCGGGACCAGCTCTGGGGCCAACGTCCTGACTTTC.

V is TRBV18 and J is TRBJ2-3, with 12 bases identical to TRBD2. This CDR3 spans 18 amino acids. V trimming: 6 bases; J trimming: 0 bases; junction bases outside the gene matches: 10. The germline gives CDR1 KGHSH, CDR2 LQKENI. The CDR3 DNA follows: TGTGCCAGCTCCCTGGGACTAGCGGGCTTGACTAGCACAGATACGCAGTATTTT. Translation gives CASSLGLAGLTSTDTQYF.

Remarks on this clone: The same CDR3 arises from other DNA sequences in this sample as well. The chain is built from TRBV28 and TRBJ2-2; D is unclear. The CDR3 is 11 residues long. Germline V gene sequence: CDR1 MDHEN, CDR2 SYDVKM. The V gene lost 5 bases and the J gene lost 7 bases, with 5 bases spanning the gap. CDR3 amino acids: CASSLFGELFF. The DNA for the CDR3 is TGTGCCAGCAGTCTCTTCGGGGAGCTGTTTTTT. Full variable domain (missing parts from reference TRBV28 and TRBJ2-2): DVKVTQSSRYLVKRTGEKVFLECVQDMDHENMFWYRQDPGLGLRLIYFSYDVKMKEKGDIPEGYSVSREKKERFSLILESASTNQTSMYLCASSLFGELFFGEGSRLTVL.

This rearrangement joins TRBV4-3 to TRBJ1-1; the D gene is possibly TRBD1 (6 bases). Germline V gene data show CDR1 as LGHNA and CDR2 as YSLEER. The CDR3 consists of 15 residues. V was shortened by 1 base and J by 6 bases, with 15 bases between the two germline ends. CDR3 loop: CASSQGGAGSAEAFF. In DNA, the CDR3 is TGCGCCAGCAGCCAAGGGGGGGCGGGGAGCGCTGAAGCTTTCTTT.